Sequencing of this T cell receptor beta chain was carried out in a study of shared T cell receptors in the human thymus. Clones were sequenced by immunoSEQ multiplex PCR, and TCRdb holds only the in-frame ones, with some missing. This table holds a few hundred thousand clones, 85% to 95% found once. CDR3 size: 14 residues. Germline V CDR1 and CDR2: SGHTA, FQGNSA. Trimming left V 1 base short and J 4 bases short, with 11 bases between. The origin of this receptor is a human donor. The chain recombines TRBV7-2 with TRBJ2-7, with D perhaps matching TRBD2 (5 bases). The sample comprised thymocytes. CDR3 sequence reads: CASSLDGGLYEQYF. DNA of the CDR3: TGTGCCAGCAGCTTAGACGGAGGACTGTACGAGCAGTACTTC.